This T cell receptor beta chain was recorded in a study of beta chain features in type 1 diabetes. V lost 5 bases and J lost 6; bases outside the gene matches: 7. The CDR3 has 13 amino acids. From germline, CDR1 is KGHSH and CDR2 LQKENI. Study-wide points: Naive, central memory and Treg TCRB repertoires appeared more alike in patients than in healthy donors. PCR might pick shorter templates more often, in the same way for patients and controls.

Purity exceeding 98% was reached by all sorted populations. As concerns this clone: What it binds is not known.

The isolated RNA, all of it, was reverse transcribed, so expressed TCRB transcripts were what got sequenced. Profiling relied on immunoSEQ multiplex PCR, and the TCRdb table lists in-frame clones only, not all of them. Of roughly 500,000 clones listed, around 30% were seen once; the top ten hold more than 0.055%. The material sequenced was naive CD4+ T cells from blood. The chain uses TRBV18 and TRBJ2-7; 7 nucleotides agree with TRBD1. This sequence originates from a man in his late teens or twenties in good health. The CDR3 protein is CASSKDRNGEQYF. CDR3 DNA sequence: TGTGCCAGCTCAAAGGACAGGAATGGCGAGCAGTACTTC.